The 24 T cell receptor beta chains below all came from one sample that was sequenced in a study of cytomegalovirus exposure and HLA in healthy donors. PCR amplification relied on 60 Vbeta primers (plus 13 Jbeta primers). Assay used: immunoSEQ multiplex PCR; TCRdb lists only in-frame clones, some missing. Its clone listing holds approximately 180,000 clones. Sequencing was done on a sample of PBMCs. Source of these receptors: a man aged 25-45 years in good health and CMV-seronegative.

V and J are TRBV4-1 and TRBJ1-3, with TRBD1 as a possible D gene (6 bases). Germline V gene data show CDR1 as MGHRA and CDR2 as YSYEKL. V lost 1 base, J lost 2 bases, and 12 bases lay in between. The CDR3 has 16 amino acids. CDR3 DNA sequence: TGCGCCAGCAGCCAAGTACTGGACAGTACTGGAAACACCATATATTTT. As protein: CASSQVLDSTGNTIYF.

The gene calls are TRBV27 and TRBJ1-1, with no clear D. CDR1 and CDR2 (germline): MNHEY, SMNVEV (reference sequence). Trimming removed 6 bases from V and 4 bases from J, with 12 bases in between. The CDR3 runs to 13 residues. The CDR3 loop is CASSTLGSTEAFF. For the CDR3, the DNA is TGTGCCAGCAGCACCCTCGGGAGCACTGAAGCTTTCTTT.

Of note for this clone: The junction departs from germline at one end; a sequencing error may be responsible. Other DNA sequences in the same sample also yield this CDR3. The V gene is TRBV25-1, the J gene TRBJ1-4, with D possibly TRBD1 on 5 matching bases. From germline, CDR1 is MGHDK and CDR2 SYGVNS. The CDR3 contains 16 residues. The CDR3: CASSGGDRSANEKLFF. The CDR3 DNA is TGTGCCAGCAGTGGGGGCGACAGATCAGCTAATGAGAAACTGTTTTTT. The full variable domain, rest sourced from reference TRBV25-1 and TRBJ1-4, is EADIYQTPRYLVIGTGKKITLECSQTMGHDKMYWYQQDPGMELHLIHYSYGVNSTEKGDLSSESTVSRIRTEHFPLTLESARPSHTSQYLCASSGGDRSANEKLFFGSGTQLSVL.

CDR3 sequence (DNA): TGTGCCAGCAGCGATCGAAGAGGGTACACCGGGGAGCTGTTTTTT. Translating it yields CASSDRRGYTGELFF. V is TRBV7-2 and J is TRBJ2-2, with a tentative D call TRBD2 (5 bases). Germline V gives CDR1 SGHTA, CDR2 FQGNSA. V was shortened by 5 bases and J by 3 bases, with 13 bases between the two germline ends. CDR3 size: 15 residues.

The genes are TRBV7-9 and TRBJ2-7; no definite D call. The CDR3 sequence is 15 residues long. V shed 5 bases and J shed 0 bases, with 14 bases lying between them. CDR1 SEHNR and CDR2 FQNEAQ come from the germline V gene (reference sequence). The CDR3 loop reads CASSHVSLNSYEQYF. CDR3 nucleotide sequence: TGTGCCAGCAGCCATGTCAGTTTAAACTCCTACGAGCAGTACTTC.

This chain joins TRBV27 and TRBJ2-5; 10 bases line up with TRBD2. The CDR3 has 13 residues. Looked up from germline, CDR1 is MNHEY and CDR2 is SMNVEV (reference sequence). The V gene end was trimmed by 5 bases and the J gene end by 5 bases; junction bases not matched to a gene: 2. CDR3 amino acids: CASSKTSGETQYF. The CDR3 DNA sequence: TGTGCCAGCAGTAAGACTAGCGGGGAGACCCAGTACTTC.

This chain connects TRBV4-1 to TRBJ1-3; D gene unclear. The V end was cut by 0 bases, the J end by 5 bases, with 5 bases between. CDR1 is MGHRA and CDR2 is YSYEKL in the germline V gene. This CDR3 region has 13 residues. CDR3: CASSQDRRNTIYF. In nucleotides, the CDR3 is TGCGCCAGCAGCCAAGACAGGCGAAACACCATATATTTT.

The chain employs TRBV7-6 and TRBJ2-1; D gene ambiguous. The CDR3 totals 13 residues. Germline loops: CDR1 SGHVS, CDR2 FNYEAQ. V shed 4 bases and J shed 0 bases, with 4 bases lying between them. CDR3 amino acids: CASSSRSYNEQFF. CDR3 nucleotide sequence: TGTGCCAGCAGCTCCCGCTCCTACAATGAGCAGTTCTTC.

The V and J genes are TRBV9 and TRBJ1-6, with a tentative D call TRBD1 (6 bases). The CDR3 has 14 amino acids. The V end was cut by 0 bases, the J end by 9 bases, with 10 bases between. CDR1 is SGDLS and CDR2 is YYNGEE in the germline V gene. CDR3 residues: CASSVAVRGSPLHF. The CDR3 DNA reads TGTGCCAGCAGCGTAGCTGTCAGGGGTTCACCCCTCCACTTT.

The rearrangement joins TRBV7-6 to TRBJ1-1; D uncertain. V lost 5 bases, J lost 5 bases, and 12 bases lay in between. The length of the CDR3 is 13 residues. The germline gives CDR1 SGHVS, CDR2 FNYEAQ. CDR3 amino acids: CASSLQGGTEAFF. The CDR3 DNA reads as TGTGCCAGCAGCCTCCAAGGAGGGACTGAAGCTTTCTTT. The full variable domain, completed using reference TRBV7-6 and TRBJ1-1, is GAGVSQSPRYKVTKRGQDVALRCDPISGHVSLYWYRQALGQGPEFLTYFNYEAQQDKSGLPNDRFSAERPEGSISTLTIQRTEQRDSAMYRCASSLQGGTEAFFGQGTRLTVV.

The J gene is TRBJ1-2, the V gene TRBV6-5, with TRBD1 matching 9 bases. Per the germline V gene, CDR1 is MNHEY and CDR2 is SVGAGI. The CDR3 is 13 amino acids. J lost 8 bases, V lost 6 bases, and 7 bases had no gene match. The CDR3 sequence is CASSRPTGGGYTF. DNA of the CDR3: TGTGCCAGCAGCCGTCCGACAGGGGGAGGCTACACCTTC.

V gene TRBV29-1 combines with J gene TRBJ2-1; 7 bases match TRBD2. CDR3 length: 15 residues. V lost 3 bases, J lost 5 bases, and 10 bases stayed unmatched. Germline CDR1 is SQVTM and CDR2 is ANQGSEA. The CDR3 coding sequence is TGCAGCGTTGAGGGGGGGATCACAGGTGACAATGAGCAGTTCTTC. Translated: CSVEGGITGDNEQFF.

The V call is TRBV7-2, the J call TRBJ1-6; TRBD1 agrees at 7 bases. This CDR3 spans 14 amino acids. The ends lost 2 bases at V and 7 bases at J; junction bases unmatched: 2. Germline V gives CDR1 SGHTA, CDR2 FQGNSA. CDR3 in DNA: TGTGCCAGCAGCTTAAAGGGACAGAATTCACCCCTCCACTTT. As protein: CASSLKGQNSPLHF.

The CDR3 nucleotides are TGTGCCAGCGGGAGCTCGGCCTACGAGCAGTACTTC. It specifies CASGSSAYEQYF. The rearrangement joins TRBV28 to TRBJ2-7; possible D gene TRBD2, 5 bases. Germline V gene sequence: CDR1 MDHEN, CDR2 SYDVKM. The CDR3 is 12 amino acids. Trimming removed 8 bases from V and 2 bases from J, with 10 bases in between.

The chain joins TRBV5-4 to TRBJ2-5; tentatively, D is TRBD2 (6 bases). The length of the CDR3 is 16 residues. Germline values: CDR1 SGHNT, CDR2 YYREEE (reference sequence). V lost 0 bases, J lost 5 bases, and 17 bases lay in between. The CDR3 here is CASSLDSGEYGETQYF. In DNA form, the CDR3 reads TGTGCCAGCAGCTTGGATTCGGGGGAGTATGGGGAGACCCAGTACTTC.

V gene TRBV30 combines with J gene TRBJ1-1; D is possibly TRBD1 (6 bases). Germline V gives CDR1 GTSNPN, CDR2 SVGIG (reference sequence). Trimming removed 2 bases from V and 11 bases from J, with 15 bases in between. This CDR3 spans 12 amino acids. The CDR3 spells CAWSSGGGRAFF. For the CDR3, the DNA is TGTGCCTGGAGTAGCGGGGGCGGTAGGGCTTTCTTT.

V and J are TRBV7-2 and TRBJ2-5, with a possible D match to TRBD1 (5 bases). Germline V gene lookup returns CDR1 SGHTA and CDR2 FQGNSA. CDR3 size: 17 residues. V was shortened by 1 base and J by 5 bases, with 20 bases between the two germline ends. The DNA for the CDR3 is TGTGCCAGCAGCTTAGTGGTTGGGTCAGGGCGGCGGGAGACCCAGTACTTC. This sequence encodes CASSLVVGSGRRETQYF.

The J gene is TRBJ2-1, the V gene TRBV5-1; 10 nucleotides agree with TRBD2. The CDR3 contains 15 residues. V was clipped by 4 bases and J by 6 bases; unmatched bases: 7. Germline V gives CDR1 SGHRS, CDR2 YFSETQ. CDR3 loop: CASSGTSVPSNEQFF. The CDR3 DNA sequence: TGCGCCAGCAGCGGGACTAGCGTACCCTCCAATGAGCAGTTCTTC.

V gene TRBV10-3 combines with J gene TRBJ2-7, with 7 bases aligning to TRBD2. After removal of 4 bases from V and 1 base from J, the junction contained 10 bases not matched to a gene. Germline V CDR1 and CDR2: ENHRY, SYGVKD. The CDR3 spans 16 residues. This CDR3 is CAISGGSSGLSYEQYF. The CDR3 DNA is TGTGCCATCAGTGGGGGTAGTAGCGGGCTTTCCTACGAGCAGTACTTC.

CDR3 loop: CAYRQGAETQYF. DNA for the CDR3: TGTGCCTACCGACAGGGGGCTGAGACCCAGTACTTC. The chain links TRBV30 to TRBJ2-5; TRBD1 matches 10 bases. The germline CDR1 and CDR2 sequences are GTSNPN and SVGIG (reference sequence). This CDR3 has 12 amino acids. J was trimmed by 5 bases and V by 7 bases; bases with no gene match: 4. The whole variable domain, filled in from reference TRBV30 and TRBJ2-5, reads SQTIHQWPATLVQPVGSPLSLECTVEGTSNPNLYWYRQAAGRGLQLLFYSVGIGQISSEVPQNLSASRPQDRQFILSSKKLLLSDSGFYLCAYRQGAETQYFGPGTRLLVL.

The chain carries TRBV7-2 and TRBJ2-3; 9 nucleotides align to TRBD1. The CDR3 has 14 residues. Germline trimming cut 6 bases from V and 4 bases from J; bases unmatched to any gene: 5. Germline V gene data show CDR1 as SGHTA and CDR2 as FQGNSA. CDR3 protein: CASSPGQGSDTQYF. The CDR3, as DNA: TGTGCCAGCAGTCCGGGACAGGGATCAGATACGCAGTATTTT.

This rearrangement joins TRBV9 to TRBJ1-4, with 8 bases aligning to TRBD1. The CDR3 runs 16 residues. Germline V CDR1 and CDR2: SGDLS, YYNGEE. J gave up 7 bases and V 3 bases, and 11 bases lay outside the gene matches. The CDR3 DNA follows: TGTGCCAGCAGCGCGGAATCCAGGGGGCGAGGTGAAAAACTGTTTTTT. This encodes CASSAESRGRGEKLFF. The whole variable domain, filled in from reference TRBV9 and TRBJ1-4, reads DSGVTQTPKHLITATGQRVTLRCSPRSGDLSVYWYQQSLDQGLQFLIQYYNGEERAKGNILERFSAQQFPDLHSELNLSSLELGDSALYFCASSAESRGRGEKLFFGSGTQLSVL.

This chain connects TRBV19 to TRBJ1-2; the match to TRBD1 covers 9 bases. This CDR3 has 17 amino acids. V shed 8 bases, J shed 4 bases, and the junction held 17 bases outside the gene matches. Germline V lookup: CDR1 LNHDA, CDR2 SQIVND (reference sequence). Here the CDR3 reads CASGGQGIPPKSYGYTF. The CDR3 DNA follows: TGTGCCAGTGGAGGACAGGGGATCCCCCCCAAGAGCTATGGCTACACCTTC.

The chain is built from TRBV5-6 and TRBJ1-3; D unresolved. This CDR3 spans 14 amino acids. CDR1 is SGHDT, CDR2 YYEEEE, per germline. V lost 4 bases to trimming and J lost 4 bases, with 12 bases between them. The chain's CDR3 is CASSRQTLGNTIYF. In DNA form, the CDR3 reads TGTGCCAGCAGCCGCCAGACACTCGGAAACACCATATATTTT. The full variable domain, in which reference TRBV5-6 and TRBJ1-3 provide the parts outside the CDR3, is DAGVTQSPTHLIKTRGQQVTLRCSPKSGHDTVSWYQQALGQGPQFIFQYYEEEERQRGNFPDRFSGHQFPNYSSELNVNALLLGDSALYLCASSRQTLGNTIYFGEGSWLTVV.